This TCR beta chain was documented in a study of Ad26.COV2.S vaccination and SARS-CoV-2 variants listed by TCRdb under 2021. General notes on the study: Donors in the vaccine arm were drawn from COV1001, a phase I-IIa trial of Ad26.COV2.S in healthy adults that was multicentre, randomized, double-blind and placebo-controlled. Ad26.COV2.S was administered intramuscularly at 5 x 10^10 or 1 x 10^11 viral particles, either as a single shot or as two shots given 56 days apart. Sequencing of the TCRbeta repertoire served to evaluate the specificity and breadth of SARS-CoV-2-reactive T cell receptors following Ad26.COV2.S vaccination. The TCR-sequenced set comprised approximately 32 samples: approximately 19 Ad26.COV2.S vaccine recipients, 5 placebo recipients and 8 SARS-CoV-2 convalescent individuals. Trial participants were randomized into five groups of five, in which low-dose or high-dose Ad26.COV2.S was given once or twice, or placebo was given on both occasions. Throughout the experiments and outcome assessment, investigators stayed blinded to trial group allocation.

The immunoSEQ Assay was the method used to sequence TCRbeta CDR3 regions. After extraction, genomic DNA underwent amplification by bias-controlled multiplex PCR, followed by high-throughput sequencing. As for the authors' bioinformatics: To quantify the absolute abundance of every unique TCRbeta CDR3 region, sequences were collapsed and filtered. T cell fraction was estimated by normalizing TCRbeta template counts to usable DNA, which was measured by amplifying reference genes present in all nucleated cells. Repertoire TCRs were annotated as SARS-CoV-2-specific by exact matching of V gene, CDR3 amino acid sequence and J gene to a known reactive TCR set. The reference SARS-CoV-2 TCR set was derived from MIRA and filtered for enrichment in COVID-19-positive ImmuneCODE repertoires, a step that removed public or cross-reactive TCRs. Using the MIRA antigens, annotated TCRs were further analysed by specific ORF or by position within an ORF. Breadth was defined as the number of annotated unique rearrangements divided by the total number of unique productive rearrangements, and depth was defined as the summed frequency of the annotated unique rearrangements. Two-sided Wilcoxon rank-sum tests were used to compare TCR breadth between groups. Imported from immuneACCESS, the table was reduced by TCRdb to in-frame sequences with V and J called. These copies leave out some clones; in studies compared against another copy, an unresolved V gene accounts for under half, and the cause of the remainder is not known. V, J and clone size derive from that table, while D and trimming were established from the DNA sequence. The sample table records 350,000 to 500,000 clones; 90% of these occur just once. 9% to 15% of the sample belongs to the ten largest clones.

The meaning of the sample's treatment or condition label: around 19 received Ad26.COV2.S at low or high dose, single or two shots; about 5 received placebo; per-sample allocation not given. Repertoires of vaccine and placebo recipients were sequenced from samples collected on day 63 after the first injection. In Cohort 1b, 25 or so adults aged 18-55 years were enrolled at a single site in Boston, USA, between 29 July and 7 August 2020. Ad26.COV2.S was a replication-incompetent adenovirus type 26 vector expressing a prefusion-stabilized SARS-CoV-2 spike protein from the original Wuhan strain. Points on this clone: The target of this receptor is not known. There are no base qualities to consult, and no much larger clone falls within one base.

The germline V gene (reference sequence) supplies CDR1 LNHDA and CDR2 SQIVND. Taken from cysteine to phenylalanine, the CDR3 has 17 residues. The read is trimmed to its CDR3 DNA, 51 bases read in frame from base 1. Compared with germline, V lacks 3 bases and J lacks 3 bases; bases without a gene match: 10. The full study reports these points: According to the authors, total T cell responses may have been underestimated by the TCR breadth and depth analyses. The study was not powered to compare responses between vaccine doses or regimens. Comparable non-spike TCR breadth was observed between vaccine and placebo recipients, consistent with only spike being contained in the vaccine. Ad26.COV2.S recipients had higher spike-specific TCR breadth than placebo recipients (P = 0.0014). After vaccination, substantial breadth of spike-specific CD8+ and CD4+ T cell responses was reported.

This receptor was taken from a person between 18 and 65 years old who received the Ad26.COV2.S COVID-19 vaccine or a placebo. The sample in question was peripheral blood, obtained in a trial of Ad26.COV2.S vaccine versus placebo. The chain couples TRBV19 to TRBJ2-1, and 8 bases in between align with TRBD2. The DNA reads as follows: TGTGCCAGTAGTATTCCGACTAGCGACACGAACTACAATGAGCAGTTCTTC. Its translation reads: CASSIPTSDTNYNEQFF.